The sequence of this T cell receptor (beta chain) was determined in a study of blood T cell repertoires in COVID-19. Across the whole study: Sources were T cells, B-cell-depleted T cells, or PBMCs; the material itself was cDNA or gDNA.

Participants had their cohort set by participant-reported clinical history. The table came from immunoSEQ multiplex PCR; TCRdb's copy has only in-frame clones and leaves some out. The table has about 180,000 clones, roughly 80% seen once. Material: PBMCs or T cells enriched from blood (not recorded which). The sequence came from a man between 60 and 75 years old who had been exposed to COVID-19.

CDR3 nucleotide sequence: TGTGCCAGTAGTATGGAGGGGAATCAGCCCCAGCATTTT. It specifies CASSMEGNQPQHF. The chain combines TRBV19 with TRBJ1-5, with a tentative D call TRBD1 (5 bases). The CDR3 has 13 residues. Germline V gene lookup returns CDR1 LNHDA and CDR2 SQIVND (reference sequence). The ends were cut back, 3 bases at V and 4 bases at J, with 7 bases in the middle.